This T cell receptor beta chain was sequenced during a study of shared clonotypes between healthy human individuals. This clone showed up just once. All the donors were Caucasian adults who lived in Nashville, Tennessee. Some clones are missing from TCRdb's copy, which holds only in-frame ones; the method was immunoSEQ multiplex PCR. This table has 2 million to 2.5 million clones, approximately 94% appearing once. Germline CDR1 SGHTA, CDR2 FQGNSA. With V trimmed by 2 bases and J by 4 bases, 11 bases remained unmatched. The CDR3 contains 18 residues. The V call is TRBV7-2, the J call TRBJ2-7; 13 bases align to TRBD2. The sequenced sample was naive CD4+ T cells sorted from blood. The subset here: CD45RA+ positively selected. This receptor was taken from a young man in good health. The CDR3 is CASSLKGGLAGDKYEQYF. CDR3 nucleotides: TGTGCCAGCAGCTTAAAAGGAGGACTAGCGGGAGATAAGTACGAGCAGTACTTC.